Listed below are T cell receptor beta chains from one sample, sequenced in a study of blood T cell repertoires in COVID-19. Here immunoSEQ multiplex PCR was the method, and the copy in TCRdb shows in-frame clones only, minus some. The profile shows about 210,000 clones, 80% to 90% of them singletons. Sequencing was performed on peripheral blood. The receptors were sampled from a man between 50 and 59 years old with active or convalescent COVID-19. The CDR3 runs from the conserved cysteine through the conserved F or W. Fields, in order: V gene, clone size, J gene, D gene, CDR3 DNA, CDR3 protein. A D gene is named only where the DNA matches it firmly. Where a row states a size, it is once, few, many or the class of an expanded clone; other rows omit it.

v_gene: TRBV9; abundance: .; j_gene: TRBJ1-3; d_gene: .; CDR3nt: TGTGCCAGCACCCCCATCCGGACAGTCTCTGGAAACACCATATATTTT; CDR3aa: CASTPIRTVSGNTIYF
v_gene: TRBV28; abundance: .; j_gene: TRBJ2-1; d_gene: .; CDR3nt: TGTGCCAGCAGGATGGAGGGCGGATCCCAGCAGTTCTTC; CDR3aa: CASRMEGGSQQFF
v_gene: TRBV5-3; abundance: .; j_gene: TRBJ1-5; d_gene: .; CDR3nt: TGTGCCAGAAGCTTGGGATTAGTCTGGCAGGGAGGCAGCAATCAGCCCCAGCATTTT; CDR3aa: CARSLGLVWQGGSNQPQHF
v_gene: TRBV19; abundance: .; j_gene: TRBJ1-2; d_gene: .; CDR3nt: TGTGCCGGGGACCGGCGGGGAACGGACTATGGCTACACCTTC; CDR3aa: CAGDRRGTDYGYTF
v_gene: TRBV9; abundance: .; j_gene: TRBJ1-1; d_gene: .; CDR3nt: TGTGCCAGCAGCGTCACTGGTGAAACTGAAGCTTTCTTT; CDR3aa: CASSVTGETEAFF
v_gene: TRBV2; abundance: .; j_gene: TRBJ1-4; d_gene: .; CDR3nt: TGTGCCAGCCAGTTGGAGAATGAAAAACTGTTTTTT; CDR3aa: CASQLENEKLFF
v_gene: TRBV5-1; abundance: many; j_gene: TRBJ1-2; d_gene: .; CDR3nt: TGCGCCAGCAGCTTGGGACAAAGCTATGGCTACACCTTC; CDR3aa: CASSLGQSYGYTF
v_gene: TRBV10-3; abundance: few; j_gene: TRBJ1-6; d_gene: TRBD1; CDR3nt: TGTGCCATCGGACATCACAGGGGGCATTCACCCCTCCACTTT; CDR3aa: CAIGHHRGHSPLHF
v_gene: TRBV7-3; abundance: .; j_gene: TRBJ1-1; d_gene: TRBD1; CDR3nt: TGTGCCAGCAGCTTAACGGGACAGGGAACTGAAGCTTTCTTT; CDR3aa: CASSLTGQGTEAFF
v_gene: TRBV28; abundance: .; j_gene: TRBJ2-1; d_gene: .; CDR3nt: TGTGCCAGCAGTCTACTAGGGAGCTCCTACAATGAGCAGTTCTTC; CDR3aa: CASSLLGSSYNEQFF
v_gene: TRBV5-1; abundance: few; j_gene: TRBJ1-1; d_gene: TRBD1; CDR3nt: TGCGCCAGCAGCTCTCCGACAGGGACGAACACTGAAGCTTTCTTT; CDR3aa: CASSSPTGTNTEAFF
v_gene: TRBV5-6; abundance: .; j_gene: TRBJ1-2; d_gene: .; CDR3nt: TGTGCCAGCAGCTACAGTTTCTATGGCTACACCTTC; CDR3aa: CASSYSFYGYTF
v_gene: TRBV14; abundance: .; j_gene: TRBJ1-6; d_gene: TRBD1; CDR3nt: TGTGCCAGCAGCCCCCGGGACAGGGTTAATTCACCCCTCCACTTT; CDR3aa: CASSPRDRVNSPLHF
v_gene: TRBV6-1; abundance: few; j_gene: TRBJ1-5; d_gene: .; CDR3nt: TGTGCCAGCAGTGAAGGACTGCCCGTCAAGGCCCAGCATTTT; CDR3aa: CASSEGLPVKAQHF
v_gene: TRBV7-2; abundance: .; j_gene: TRBJ2-1; d_gene: TRBD2; CDR3nt: TGTGCCAGCAGCTTACGCGGGGGGAGCTCCTACAATGAGCAGTTCTTC; CDR3aa: CASSLRGGSSYNEQFF
v_gene: TRBV7-2; abundance: .; j_gene: TRBJ1-2; d_gene: .; CDR3nt: TGTGCCAGCAGCTTAGCCCGGGTCTCGGGTGGCTACACCTTC; CDR3aa: CASSLARVSGGYTF
v_gene: TRBV28; abundance: .; j_gene: TRBJ2-1; d_gene: .; CDR3nt: TGTGCCAGCAGTTTTCCGGCGGGTTATGAGCAGTTCTTC; CDR3aa: CASSFPAGYEQFF
v_gene: TRBV21-1; abundance: .; j_gene: TRBJ2-2; d_gene: .; CDR3nt: TGTGCCAGCAGCAAAAGTGAGTGCAGGGGCGACACCGGGGAGCTGTTTTTT; CDR3aa: CASSKSECRGDTGELFF
v_gene: TRBV6-4; abundance: once; j_gene: TRBJ2-2; d_gene: TRBD2; CDR3nt: TGTGCCAGCATCACCCAGGGAGGGCCTGACACCGGGGAGCTGTTTTTT; CDR3aa: CASITQGGPDTGELFF
v_gene: TRBV2; abundance: .; j_gene: TRBJ1-5; d_gene: .; CDR3nt: TGTGCCAGCAGTGACGGGGATCCTGGGGGCAATCAGCCCCAGCATTTT; CDR3aa: CASSDGDPGGNQPQHF
v_gene: TRBV25-1; abundance: once; j_gene: TRBJ2-3; d_gene: TRBD1; CDR3nt: TGTGCCAGCAGTGGACCGGGACAGCGCCACCCAGATACGCAGTATTTT; CDR3aa: CASSGPGQRHPDTQYF
v_gene: TRBV25-1; abundance: once; j_gene: TRBJ2-7; d_gene: TRBD2; CDR3nt: TGTGCCAGCAGTGAATCTGGGACTAGCGGGCCTTACTCCTACGAGCAGTACTTC; CDR3aa: CASSESGTSGPYSYEQYF
v_gene: TRBV18; abundance: .; j_gene: TRBJ1-1; d_gene: .; CDR3nt: TGTGCCAGCTCACCTGACGCGGGTCTGGCTTTCTTT; CDR3aa: CASSPDAGLAFF
v_gene: TRBV7-9; abundance: .; j_gene: TRBJ1-5; d_gene: .; CDR3nt: TGTGCCAGCAGCTTGGACAGCTTCAATCAGCCCCAGCATTTT; CDR3aa: CASSLDSFNQPQHF
v_gene: TRBV7-2; abundance: .; j_gene: TRBJ2-4; d_gene: .; CDR3nt: TGTGCCAGCAGCTTATTGACACAATATGACATTCAGTACTTC; CDR3aa: CASSLLTQYDIQYF
v_gene: TRBV19; abundance: .; j_gene: TRBJ2-7; d_gene: .; CDR3nt: TGTGCCAGTAGTATAGTCGGTAGCGGAGAAGAGCAGTACTTC; CDR3aa: CASSIVGSGEEQYF
v_gene: TRBV19; abundance: .; j_gene: TRBJ2-1; d_gene: TRBD1; CDR3nt: TGTGCCAGTAGTACTGATTGGGACAGGGGCTCCTACAATGAGCAGTTCTTC; CDR3aa: CASSTDWDRGSYNEQFF
v_gene: TRBV7-9; abundance: .; j_gene: TRBJ1-6; d_gene: TRBD1; CDR3nt: TGTGCCAGCAGCGCACAGGGGGTGTTCGGGTCACCCCTCCACTTT; CDR3aa: CASSAQGVFGSPLHF
v_gene: TRBV3-1/TRBV3-2; abundance: .; j_gene: TRBJ2-5; d_gene: .; CDR3nt: TGTGCCAGCAGCCAAATCACGGCCGGACTACGGGAGACCCAGTACTTC; CDR3aa: CASSQITAGLRETQYF
v_gene: TRBV1; abundance: .; j_gene: TRBJ1-5; d_gene: .; CDR3nt: TGCACCAGCAGCCAAGGCCCTCGGGGGAGCAATCAGCCCCAGCATTTT; CDR3aa: CTSSQGPRGSNQPQHF
v_gene: TRBV21-1; abundance: .; j_gene: TRBJ1-5; d_gene: .; CDR3nt: TGTGCCAGCGCAAGGACAGGGAGACAGCCCCAGCATTTT; CDR3aa: CASARTGRQPQHF
v_gene: TRBV4-1; abundance: .; j_gene: TRBJ1-4; d_gene: TRBD1; CDR3nt: TGCGCCAGCAGCCAAGATCAGTCAGGGGGCTCTCGTGAAAAACTGTTTTTT; CDR3aa: CASSQDQSGGSREKLFF
v_gene: TRBV7-2; abundance: .; j_gene: TRBJ1-2; d_gene: .; CDR3nt: TGTGCCAGCAGCTTAGCTGAGGAACGGAGTGGCTACACCTTC; CDR3aa: CASSLAEERSGYTF
v_gene: TRBV10-3; abundance: once; j_gene: TRBJ2-3; d_gene: .; CDR3nt: TGTGCCACCGGGGAATACACAGATACGCAGTATTTT; CDR3aa: CATGEYTDTQYF
v_gene: TRBV18; abundance: .; j_gene: TRBJ2-3; d_gene: .; CDR3nt: TGTGCCAGCTCACCGAGGGATACAGATACGCAGTATTTT; CDR3aa: CASSPRDTDTQYF
v_gene: TRBV10-3; abundance: few; j_gene: TRBJ2-2; d_gene: TRBD2; CDR3nt: TGTGCCATCAGTGCAGCACCAGTTTTAGCGGGAGGGCCCGGCGGGGAGCTGTTTTTT; CDR3aa: CAISAAPVLAGGPGGELFF
v_gene: TRBV5-6; abundance: .; j_gene: TRBJ1-6; d_gene: .; CDR3nt: TGTGCCAGCAGCCCAACCCCGAGCTGGGGGCCGTCCTATAATTCACCCCTCCACTTT; CDR3aa: CASSPTPSWGPSYNSPLHF
v_gene: TRBV5-5; abundance: .; j_gene: TRBJ2-3; d_gene: .; CDR3nt: TGTGCCAGCAGCGCCGGTCCAGATACGCAGTATTTT; CDR3aa: CASSAGPDTQYF
v_gene: TRBV2; abundance: .; j_gene: TRBJ2-2; d_gene: TRBD1; CDR3nt: TGTGCCAGCATTGGACAGGGGGCACGGACCGGGGAGCTGTTTTTT; CDR3aa: CASIGQGARTGELFF
v_gene: TRBV5-1; abundance: .; j_gene: TRBJ1-2; d_gene: TRBD1; CDR3nt: TGCGCCAGCAGCTTGGAAGGGACAGGCGCCAGTGGCTACACCTTC; CDR3aa: CASSLEGTGASGYTF
v_gene: TRBV7-2; abundance: .; j_gene: TRBJ1-6; d_gene: TRBD1; CDR3nt: TGTGCCAGCAGACCGGGACAGGGTAGAACACCCCTCCACTTT; CDR3aa: CASRPGQGRTPLHF
v_gene: TRBV5-1; abundance: .; j_gene: TRBJ2-5; d_gene: TRBD2; CDR3nt: TGCGCCAGCAGCTTGGGGAGGGGCGGACTAGCGCGGGAGACCCAGTACTTC; CDR3aa: CASSLGRGGLARETQYF
v_gene: TRBV5-1; abundance: .; j_gene: TRBJ1-4; d_gene: .; CDR3nt: TGCGCCAGCAGCCCTGAAAGAGGACAAATCAGAGATGAAAAACTGTTTTTT; CDR3aa: CASSPERGQIRDEKLFF
v_gene: TRBV7-8; abundance: few; j_gene: TRBJ1-5; d_gene: TRBD1; CDR3nt: TGTGCCAGCAGCCCTGACAGGGCGGATCAGCCCCAGCATTTT; CDR3aa: CASSPDRADQPQHF
v_gene: TRBV6-5; abundance: .; j_gene: TRBJ1-3; d_gene: .; CDR3nt: TGTGCCAGCAGTTACTCCCCCGGGGGCTCTGGAAACACCATATATTTT; CDR3aa: CASSYSPGGSGNTIYF
v_gene: TRBV2; abundance: .; j_gene: TRBJ1-6; d_gene: .; CDR3nt: TGTGCCAGCCGTAGCATGATTGGTTCACCCCTCCACTTT; CDR3aa: CASRSMIGSPLHF
v_gene: TRBV5-1; abundance: .; j_gene: TRBJ2-2; d_gene: TRBD1; CDR3nt: TGCGCCAGCAGCCCGGGACAGGGGGCCGGGGAGCTGTTTTTT; CDR3aa: CASSPGQGAGELFF
v_gene: TRBV5-6; abundance: .; j_gene: TRBJ2-7; d_gene: TRBD1; CDR3nt: TGTGCCAGCAGCTTGGGTAGGGGGCGCCCCTACGAGCAGTACTTC; CDR3aa: CASSLGRGRPYEQYF
v_gene: TRBV29-1; abundance: few; j_gene: TRBJ1-5; d_gene: TRBD1; CDR3nt: TGCAGCGCCCCCTCGGGCAGGGGGCTTGAGGATCAGCCCCAGCATTTT; CDR3aa: CSAPSGRGLEDQPQHF
v_gene: TRBV6-2/TRBV6-3; abundance: .; j_gene: TRBJ1-4; d_gene: .; CDR3nt: TGTGCCAGCAGCCCTTGGACCGGGAAACGTGAAAAACTGTTTTTT; CDR3aa: CASSPWTGKREKLFF
v_gene: TRBV7-9; abundance: .; j_gene: TRBJ2-7; d_gene: TRBD2; CDR3nt: TGTGCCAGCAGCTTAACGGGAGCGGGAGTTTCCTACGAGCAGTACTTC; CDR3aa: CASSLTGAGVSYEQYF
v_gene: TRBV5-1; abundance: .; j_gene: TRBJ2-2; d_gene: .; CDR3nt: TGCGCCAGCAGCTTGCTTGGCAGATCGAACACCGGGGAGCTGTTTTTT; CDR3aa: CASSLLGRSNTGELFF
v_gene: TRBV19; abundance: .; j_gene: TRBJ1-3; d_gene: .; CDR3nt: TGTGCCAGTACTAGACAGGACAGCTCTGGAAACACCATATATTTT; CDR3aa: CASTRQDSSGNTIYF
v_gene: TRBV25-1; abundance: once; j_gene: TRBJ1-1; d_gene: TRBD1; CDR3nt: TGTGCCAGCAGTACCTTACAGGGGAGGAACACTGAAGCTTTCTTT; CDR3aa: CASSTLQGRNTEAFF